The 12 T cell receptor beta chains given below trace back to one sample, sequenced in a study of T-cell memory formation after mild COVID-19. Each CDR3 protein gets one entry after TCRdb re-called the 5' RACE reads with MiXCR. The table records approximately 450,000 distinct CDR3 sequences, 18% of them present only once. The sample comprised PBMCs or a T cell subset sorted from them (not recorded which). The receptor set was obtained from an adult woman who had mild COVID-19 (a few samples of this study predate the infection). Cell type and time point are not known.

Ten or more counts support this clonotype. The chain couples TRBV7-2 to TRBJ2-5; D not resolved. Germline CDR1 and CDR2: SGHTA and FQGNSA. This CDR3 spans 15 amino acids. V was pared by 7 bases and J by 0 bases, with 15 bases between. Here the CDR3 reads CASTRPAGNQETQYF. CDR3 bases: TGTGCCAGCACCCGGCCGGCCGGCAACCAAGAGACCCAGTACTTC.

The CDR3 region is CSADDRRQNEKLFF. The CDR3 DNA reads TGCAGTGCTGATGATCGAAGACAGAATGAAAAACTGTTTTTT. The genes are TRBV20-1 and TRBJ1-4, with a tentative D call TRBD1 (5 bases). The CDR3 has 14 residues. V gave up 5 bases and J gave up 5 bases, with 15 bases separating them. CDR1 and CDR2 (germline): DFQATT, SNEGSKA (reference sequence).

There are a few counts of this clonotype. The chain recombines TRBV2 with TRBJ2-1, with 9 positions matching TRBD2. Per germline, CDR1 SNHLY and CDR2 FYNNEI. V shed 3 bases, J shed 4 bases, and the junction held 13 bases outside the gene matches. This CDR3 region has 18 residues. CDR3 nucleotide sequence: TGTGCCAGCAGTGACCATAGACCGGGACTAGCCTTTTACAATGAGCAGTTCTTC. Residues: CASSDHRPGLAFYNEQFF.

This clonotype was detected only a few times. The V gene is TRBV13, the J gene TRBJ2-1; TRBD2 aligns across 7 bases. The CDR3 is 14 amino acids. Germline CDR1 reads PRHDT; CDR2 reads FYEKMQ (reference sequence). V lost 8 bases to trimming and J lost 6 bases; unmatched junction nucleotides: 10. The CDR3 DNA follows: TGTGCCAGCGTTCCGGGACTATCGATCAATGAGCAGTTCTTC. This sequence encodes CASVPGLSINEQFF.

The rearrangement uses TRBV7-2 and TRBJ1-5; maybe TRBD1 (6 bases). The CDR3 covers 15 residues. Trimming took off 5 bases at V and 7 bases at J, with 18 bases between the two ends. Germline CDR1 reads SGHTA; CDR2 reads FQGNSA. CDR3 in amino acids: CASSARTGLGQPQHF. The CDR3 DNA is TGTGCCAGCAGCGCTCGTACAGGGTTAGGGCAGCCCCAGCATTTT.

This clonotype has at least ten counts. This chain connects TRBV2 to TRBJ2-1, with D perhaps matching TRBD2 (6 bases). CDR3 length: 15 amino acids. V lost 2 bases and J 6 bases, leaving 14 bases between the germline ends. CDR1 and CDR2 from the germline V gene are SNHLY and FYNNEI. The CDR3 DNA reads TGTGCCAGCAGTGAACAGGTGACTAGGGGCAATGAGCAGTTCTTC. This encodes CASSEQVTRGNEQFF.

This clonotype came up many times. J is TRBJ2-7 and V is TRBV6-5, with D possibly TRBD2 on 6 matching bases. CDR3 length: 13 amino acids. Trimming removed 11 bases from V and 3 bases from J, with 17 bases in between. Germline V CDR1 and CDR2: MNHEY, SVGAGI. DNA of the CDR3: TGTGCCGCCAGAGGAGGGGTCGGCTACGAGCAGTACTTC. Protein: CAARGGVGYEQYF.

The chain combines TRBV21-1 with TRBJ2-5; TRBD2 is the table's D call, not checked against the DNA. TRBV21-1 is a pseudogene. The CDR3 is 19 amino acids. The CDR3 region has the DNA TGTGCCAGCCGGGGGGACTATCGACCAACGTCATCAAGTCAAGAGACCCAGTACTTC. Translating it yields CASRGDYRPTSSSQETQYF.

This clonotype has more than one count but fewer than ten. The gene calls are TRBV12-5 and TRBJ2-1, with D possibly TRBD1 on 5 matching bases. The CDR3 length is 13 residues. The germline CDR1 and CDR2 sequences are LGHNT and FRNRAP. V shed 4 bases and J shed 7 bases, with 11 bases lying between them. CDR3 loop: CASGSGINNEQFF. The DNA for the CDR3 is TGTGCTAGTGGTTCAGGGATAAATAATGAGCAGTTCTTC.

The chain carries TRBV4-2 and TRBJ2-3, with TRBD2 matching over 9 bases. Germline CDR1 reads LGHNA; CDR2 reads YNFKEQ. The V segment lost 0 bases and the J segment 2 bases; nucleotides outside the gene matches: 9. The CDR3 loop spans 18 amino acids. In DNA form, the CDR3 reads TGTGCCAGCAGCCAAGATCTGCCTAGCGGGACTTCCACAGATACGCAGTATTTT. Residues: CASSQDLPSGTSTDTQYF.

This chain connects TRBV9 to TRBJ2-3, with TRBD2 matching over 12 bases. CDR3 length equals 17 residues. The V and J ends lost 3 bases and 5 bases, in that order; junction bases with no gene match: 10. Germline values: CDR1 SGDLS, CDR2 YYNGEE. The DNA for the CDR3 is TGTGCCAGCAGCGCATTACTAGCGGGGGGCGGTGGAGATACGCAGTATTTT. Its protein is CASSALLAGGGGDTQYF. The full variable domain, its missing parts supplied by reference TRBV9 and TRBJ2-3, is DSGVTQTPKHLITATGQRVTLRCSPRSGDLSVYWYQQSLDQGLQFLIQYYNGEERAKGNILERFSAQQFPDLHSELNLSSLELGDSALYFCASSALLAGGGGDTQYFGPGTRLTVL.

The chain joins TRBV19 to TRBJ2-1; 7 positions agree with TRBD2. Germline-derived CDR1 and CDR2 are LNHDA and SQIVND (reference sequence). The CDR3 consists of 15 residues. Trimming took 4 bases from V and 0 from J; bases not matched to a gene: 3. The CDR3 here is CASSTSGNSYNEQFF. Written as DNA, the CDR3 is TGTGCCAGTAGTACGAGCGGGAACTCCTACAATGAGCAGTTCTTC.